Below are 18 T cell receptor beta chains sequenced from a single sample in a study of Graves' ophthalmopathy and Graves' hyperthyroidism. Amplified TCR beta CDR3 regions were obtained using RNA transcripts as template. Second-round multiplex PCR came after first-round RT-PCR with HTBI primers. TCRdb analysed the multiplex PCR reads with MiXCR anew, one entry per CDR3 protein. Among fewer than 600,000 distinct CDR3 sequences, under 15% were seen once, and the ten largest hold about a tenth. The source material was blood. The receptors were gathered from a woman under 40 with Graves' ophthalmopathy.

The J gene is TRBJ1-1, the V gene TRBV5-1; TRBD1 matches at 8 bases. With V trimmed by 4 bases and J by 2 bases, 7 bases remained unmatched. This CDR3 region has 15 residues. Germline V CDR1 and CDR2: SGHRS, YFSETQ. The CDR3 DNA follows: TGCGCCAGCAGCGGACGGGGACAGGTCAACACTGAAGCTTTCTTT. Translated, it gives CASSGRGQVNTEAFF.

This clonotype has ten or more counts. J is TRBJ1-5 and V is TRBV12-3 or TRBV12-4; 10 positions agree with TRBD1. V was pared by 6 bases and J by 3 bases, with 8 bases of the junction left unmatched. This CDR3 has 16 amino acids. The CDR3 loop reads CASSPRQGAINQPQHF. The CDR3 nucleotides are TGTGCCAGCAGCCCTAGACAGGGGGCCATCAATCAGCCCCAGCATTTT.

This rearrangement joins TRBV13 to TRBJ2-7; TRBD1 matches 10 bases. Trimming at V came to 7 bases and at J to 5 bases, leaving 11 bases not matched to a gene. Per the germline V gene, CDR1 is PRHDT and CDR2 is FYEKMQ (reference sequence). CDR3 length: 15 residues. The CDR3 DNA follows: TGTGCCAGCACGGACAGACAGGGGGCATCTGACGAGCAGTACTTC. Its translation: CASTDRQGASDEQYF.

In this sample, this clonotype turned up many times. The CDR3 DNA is TGTGCCAGCAGTGAATGGTCGTATGGCTACACCTTC. Protein product: CASSEWSYGYTF. This chain links TRBV6-1 with TRBJ1-2; D is ambiguous. The length of the CDR3 is 12 residues. The V gene lost 2 bases and the J gene lost 5 bases, with 6 bases spanning the gap. The germline CDR1 and CDR2 sequences are MNHNS and SASEGT.

This clonotype was counted many times. J is TRBJ2-2 and V is TRBV7-8; TRBD2 agrees at 10 bases. The CDR3 covers 17 residues. The germline V gene has CDR1 SGHVS and CDR2 FQNEAQ. V lost 2 bases to trimming and J lost 1 base; unmatched junction nucleotides: 4. CDR3 coding DNA: TGTGCCAGCAGCTTACCCGGGACTAGCGAGAACACCGGGGAGCTGTTTTTT. Its translation is CASSLPGTSENTGELFF.

This clonotype was detected many times. In nucleotides, the CDR3 is TGTGCCAGCAGTGAAGAGCCTGGACTAGCGGGCTACGAGCAGTACTTC. Protein: CASSEEPGLAGYEQYF. V gene TRBV6-1 combines with J gene TRBJ2-7; 11 bases match TRBD2. Losses at the gene ends were 1 base for V and 3 bases for J; bases not matched to a gene: 5. The CDR3 totals 16 residues. Germline V CDR1 and CDR2: MNHNS, SASEGT.

The sample holds many counts of this clonotype. V is TRBV5-1 and J is TRBJ2-6; unclear D gene. The CDR3 loop spans 16 amino acids. Germline loops: CDR1 SGHRS, CDR2 YFSETQ. Trimming shortened V by 0 bases and J by 1 base, and 8 bases separated the two germline ends. In nucleotides, the CDR3 is TGCGCCAGCAGCTTGGAGGGTGGGTCTGGGGCCAACGTCCTGACTTTC. Protein sequence: CASSLEGGSGANVLTF.

Note on this clonotype: Its ends do not fully match the called genes, so a read error is possible. The chain carries TRBV7-9 and TRBJ1-5; the D gene is possibly TRBD1 (5 bases). This CDR3 has 14 amino acids. Germline assignment: CDR1 SEHNR and CDR2 FQNEAQ (reference sequence). The CDR3 loop reads CASSLAGANHPQHF. The CDR3 coding sequence is TGTGCCAGCAGCTTAGCCGGGGCCAATCATCCCCAGCATTTT.

This clonotype was detected only a few times. The rearrangement uses TRBV27 and TRBJ1-2, with 8 bases lining up with TRBD1. The V segment lost 3 bases and the J segment 3 bases; nucleotides outside the gene matches: 6. The CDR3 has 15 residues. Germline V lookup: CDR1 MNHEY, CDR2 SMNVEV (reference sequence). As DNA, the CDR3 is TGTGCCAGCAGTTTTTCATCGACAGGGGACTATGGCTACACCTTC. Its translation: CASSFSSTGDYGYTF.

This clonotype appeared many times. This chain links TRBV7-2 with TRBJ1-2; no reliable D call. The CDR3 is 14 residues long. Per the germline V gene, CDR1 is SGHTA and CDR2 is FQGNSA. Trimming pared 0 bases from V and 7 bases from J, leaving 12 bases between. CDR3 sequence: CASSLALTERGYTF. The CDR3 bases are TGTGCCAGCAGCTTAGCGCTAACGGAACGTGGCTACACCTTC.

This clonotype was seen ten or more times. The CDR3 here is CASSFFGSSNQPQHF. The CDR3 DNA sequence: TGTGCCAGCAGTTTCTTTGGATCCAGCAATCAGCCCCAGCATTTT. The gene calls are TRBV28 and TRBJ1-5; D is unclear. CDR1 MDHEN and CDR2 SYDVKM come from the germline V gene. The CDR3 consists of 15 residues. Trimming stripped 3 bases from V and 1 base from J, with 10 bases between.

In its sample, this clonotype was seen many times. The V call is TRBV11-1, the J call TRBJ2-7; D is uncertain. Germline assignment: CDR1 SGHAT and CDR2 FQDESV (reference sequence). V shed 1 base and J shed 2 bases, with 9 bases lying between them. CDR3 length: 14 residues. The CDR3 DNA reads as TGTGCCAGCAGCTTAGGTCTGACTCCCTACGAGCAGTACTTC. It yields the protein CASSLGLTPYEQYF.

This clonotype was picked up a small number of times. CDR3: CASSHREEAATEAFF. DNA for the CDR3: TGCGCCAGCAGCCATCGGGAGGAGGCGGCCACTGAAGCTTTCTTT. The chain carries TRBV4-1 and TRBJ1-1, with D hard to call. This CDR3 has 15 amino acids. Trimming left V 3 bases short and J 4 bases short, with 15 bases between. CDR1 and CDR2 from the germline V gene are MGHRA and YSYEKL.

This clonotype was observed a handful of times. The chain employs TRBV5-1 and TRBJ2-5; possibly TRBD2 for D (6 bases). V was trimmed by 0 bases and J by 5 bases, leaving 14 bases between them. Germline loops: CDR1 SGHRS, CDR2 YFSETQ. This CDR3 is built from 15 residues. The CDR3 sequence is CASSLGQGLMETQYF. DNA of the CDR3: TGCGCCAGCAGCTTGGGGCAGGGACTGATGGAGACCCAGTACTTC.

This clonotype was counted between two and nine times. This sequence joins TRBV7-9 and TRBJ1-5; D is unresolved. The CDR3 has 15 residues. Germline V lookup: CDR1 SEHNR, CDR2 FQNEAQ (reference sequence). V lost 3 bases to trimming and J lost 1 base, with 10 bases between them. Written as DNA, the CDR3 is TGTGCCAGCAGCTTTGAAGGGTACAGCAATCAGCCCCAGCATTTT. Protein product: CASSFEGYSNQPQHF. The full variable domain, with the rest looked up from reference TRBV7-9 and TRBJ1-5, is DTGVSQNPRHKITKRGQNVTFRCDPISEHNRLYWYRQTLGQGPEFLTYFQNEAQLEKSRLLSDRFSAERPKGSFSTLEIQRTEQGDSAMYLCASSFEGYSNQPQHFGDGTRLSIL.

At least ten counts were recorded for this clonotype. The chain links TRBV6-5 to TRBJ1-5; D not certain. The CDR3 length is 15 residues. Between the trimmed V and J ends, which lost 2 bases and 3 bases, there was a span of 11 bases. CDR1 MNHEY and CDR2 SVGAGI come from the germline V gene. The CDR3 nucleotides are TGTGCCAGCAGTTACAATCACAAGAACAATCAGCCCCAGCATTTT. It codes for CASSYNHKNNQPQHF.

This clonotype was detected many times. The genes are TRBV2 and TRBJ2-6; D is ambiguous. The V end was cut by 7 bases, the J end by 1 base, with 8 bases between. This CDR3 is built from 14 residues. The V gene's germline CDR1 is SNHLY and CDR2 FYNNEI. The DNA of the CDR3 is TGTGCCAGCACCAGACTTTCTGGGGCCAACGTCCTGACTTTC. It codes for CASTRLSGANVLTF.

This clonotype was counted many times. The chain recombines TRBV19 with TRBJ1-2, with no clear D. Trimming cost V 4 bases and J 8 bases, with 8 bases left between them. This CDR3 spans 11 amino acids. Per the germline V gene, CDR1 is LNHDA and CDR2 is SQIVND (reference sequence). The DNA for the CDR3 is TGTGCCAGTAGTAGTCCTATGGGCTACACCTTC. Amino acid sequence: CASSSPMGYTF. The variable domain in full, completed from reference TRBV19 and TRBJ1-2, reads DGGITQSPKYLFRKEGQNVTLSCEQNLNHDAMYWYRQDPGQGLRLIYYSQIVNDFQKGDIAEGYSVSREKKESFPLTVTSAQKNPTAFYLCASSSPMGYTFGSGTRLTVV.